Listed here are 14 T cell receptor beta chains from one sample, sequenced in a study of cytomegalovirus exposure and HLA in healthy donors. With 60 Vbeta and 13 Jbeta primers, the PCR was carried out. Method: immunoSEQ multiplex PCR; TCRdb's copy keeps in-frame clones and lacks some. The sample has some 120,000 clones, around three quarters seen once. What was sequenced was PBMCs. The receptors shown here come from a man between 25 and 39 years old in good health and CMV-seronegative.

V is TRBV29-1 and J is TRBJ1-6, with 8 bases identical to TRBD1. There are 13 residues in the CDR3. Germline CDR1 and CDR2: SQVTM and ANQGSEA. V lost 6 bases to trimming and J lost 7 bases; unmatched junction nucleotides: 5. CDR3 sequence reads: CSVSRGLNSPLHF. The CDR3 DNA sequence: TGCAGCGTCAGCAGGGGGCTCAATTCACCCCTCCACTTT.

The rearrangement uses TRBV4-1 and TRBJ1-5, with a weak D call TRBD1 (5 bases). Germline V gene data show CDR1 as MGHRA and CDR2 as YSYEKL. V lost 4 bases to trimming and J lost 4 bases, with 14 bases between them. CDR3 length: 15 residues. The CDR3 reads CASSLGSQDNQPQHF. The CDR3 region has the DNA TGCGCCAGCAGCCTAGGATCACAGGATAATCAGCCCCAGCATTTT.

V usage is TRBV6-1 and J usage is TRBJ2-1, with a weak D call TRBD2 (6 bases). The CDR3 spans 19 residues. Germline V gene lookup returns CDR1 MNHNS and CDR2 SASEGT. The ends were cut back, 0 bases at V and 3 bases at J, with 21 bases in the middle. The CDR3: CASSEAPSDHPGFYNEQFF. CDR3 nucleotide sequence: TGTGCCAGCAGTGAAGCGCCTAGCGATCATCCTGGATTCTACAATGAGCAGTTCTTC.

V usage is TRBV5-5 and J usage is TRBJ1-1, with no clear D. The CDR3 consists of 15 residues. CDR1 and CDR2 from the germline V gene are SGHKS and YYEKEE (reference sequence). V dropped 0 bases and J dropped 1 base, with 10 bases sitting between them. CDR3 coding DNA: TGTGCCAGCAGCTTGGGGAGGCAGGCGAACACTGAAGCTTTCTTT. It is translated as CASSLGRQANTEAFF.

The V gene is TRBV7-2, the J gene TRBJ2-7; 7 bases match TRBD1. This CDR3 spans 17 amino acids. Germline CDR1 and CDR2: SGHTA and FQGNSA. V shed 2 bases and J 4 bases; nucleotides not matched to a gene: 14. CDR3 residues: CASSLSLGGSIGYEQYF. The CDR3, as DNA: TGTGCCAGCAGCTTATCTTTAGGGGGCTCCATTGGTTACGAGCAGTACTTC.

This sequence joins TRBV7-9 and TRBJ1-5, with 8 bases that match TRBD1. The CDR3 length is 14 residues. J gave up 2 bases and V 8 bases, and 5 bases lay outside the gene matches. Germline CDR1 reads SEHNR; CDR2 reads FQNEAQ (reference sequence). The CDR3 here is CASSGGAGNQPQHF. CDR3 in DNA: TGTGCCAGCTCAGGGGGCGCGGGCAATCAGCCCCAGCATTTT.

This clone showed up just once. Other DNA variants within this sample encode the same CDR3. DNA for the CDR3: TGTGCCTTTGGCGGGGTGGGCTACACCTTC. Translation gives CAFGGVGYTF. This chain joins TRBV30 and TRBJ1-2; no reliable D call. The CDR3 contains 10 residues. The germline V gene has CDR1 GTSNPN and CDR2 SVGIG (reference sequence). Deletions cut 7 bases from V and 8 bases from J, with 11 bases between.

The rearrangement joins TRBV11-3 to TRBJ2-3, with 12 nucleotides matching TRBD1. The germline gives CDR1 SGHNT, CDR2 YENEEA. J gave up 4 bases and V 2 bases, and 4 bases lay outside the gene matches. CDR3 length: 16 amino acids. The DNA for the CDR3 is TGTGCCAGCAGCTTAAGGGGACAGGGGGCCTCAGATACGCAGTATTTT. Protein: CASSLRGQGASDTQYF.

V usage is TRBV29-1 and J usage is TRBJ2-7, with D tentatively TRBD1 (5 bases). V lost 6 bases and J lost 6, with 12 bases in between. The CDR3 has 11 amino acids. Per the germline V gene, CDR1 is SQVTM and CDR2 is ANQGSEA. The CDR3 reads CSVLGAAEQYF. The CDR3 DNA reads TGCAGCGTCCTAGGGGCAGCCGAGCAGTACTTC.

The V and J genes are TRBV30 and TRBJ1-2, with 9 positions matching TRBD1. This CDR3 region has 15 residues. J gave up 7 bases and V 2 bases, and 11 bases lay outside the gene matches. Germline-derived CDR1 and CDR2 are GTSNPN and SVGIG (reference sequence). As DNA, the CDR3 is TGTGCCTGGAGTCCCGGGACAGGGATCGCAGTTGGCTACACCTTC. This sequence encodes CAWSPGTGIAVGYTF. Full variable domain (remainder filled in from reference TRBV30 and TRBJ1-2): SQTIHQWPATLVQPVGSPLSLECTVEGTSNPNLYWYRQAAGRGLQLLFYSVGIGQISSEVPQNLSASRPQDRQFILSSKKLLLSDSGFYLCAWSPGTGIAVGYTFGSGTRLTVV.

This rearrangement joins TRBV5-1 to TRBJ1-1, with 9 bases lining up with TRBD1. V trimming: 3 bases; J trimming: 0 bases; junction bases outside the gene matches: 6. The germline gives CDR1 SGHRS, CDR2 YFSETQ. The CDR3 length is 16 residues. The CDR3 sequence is CASSSTGGSVNTEAFF. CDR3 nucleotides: TGCGCCAGCAGCTCGACAGGGGGATCTGTGAACACTGAAGCTTTCTTT. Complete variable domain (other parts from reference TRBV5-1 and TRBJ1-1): KAGVTQTPRYLIKTRGQQVTLSCSPISGHRSVSWYQQTPGQGLQFLFEYFSETQRNKGNFPGRFSGRQFSNSRSEMNVSTLELGDSALYLCASSSTGGSVNTEAFFGQGTRLTVV.

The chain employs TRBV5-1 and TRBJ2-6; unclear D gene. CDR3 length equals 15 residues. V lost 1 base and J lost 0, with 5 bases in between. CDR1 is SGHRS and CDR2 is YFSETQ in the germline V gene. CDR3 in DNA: TGCGCCAGCAGCTTGCGGAGCTCTGGGGCCAACGTCCTGACTTTC. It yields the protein CASSLRSSGANVLTF. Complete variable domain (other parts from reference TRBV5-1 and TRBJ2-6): KAGVTQTPRYLIKTRGQQVTLSCSPISGHRSVSWYQQTPGQGLQFLFEYFSETQRNKGNFPGRFSGRQFSNSRSEMNVSTLELGDSALYLCASSLRSSGANVLTFGAGSRLTVL.

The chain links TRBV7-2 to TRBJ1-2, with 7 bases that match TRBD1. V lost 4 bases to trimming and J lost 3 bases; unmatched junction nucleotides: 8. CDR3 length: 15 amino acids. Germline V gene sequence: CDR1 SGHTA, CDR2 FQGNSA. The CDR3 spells CASSSSRTGYYGYTF. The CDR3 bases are TGTGCCAGCAGCTCGTCCAGGACAGGCTACTATGGCTACACCTTC.

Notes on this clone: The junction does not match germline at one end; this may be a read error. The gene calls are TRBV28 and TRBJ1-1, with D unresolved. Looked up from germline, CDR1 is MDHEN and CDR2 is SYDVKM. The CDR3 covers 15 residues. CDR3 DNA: TGTGCCAGCAGTTTCACAATCGGAGGGAGCACTGAAGATTTCTTT. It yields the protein CASSFTIGGSTEDFF.